One sample yielded the 18 T cell receptor beta chains listed below, sequenced in a study of shared clonotypes between healthy human individuals. Clones were read by immunoSEQ multiplex PCR, and TCRdb kept only the in-frame ones, dropping some. The table includes 2 million to 3 million clones, roughly 93% detected once. Sequencing was carried out using naive CD4+ T cells from PBMCs. The subset here: CD45RA+ positively selected. All receptors derive from a man aged 18 to 30 in good health. Some clones in this sample may be carry-over from other donors' samples.

The genes are TRBV10-2 and TRBJ1-2; TRBD1 might be the D (5 bases). The germline gives CDR1 WSHSY, CDR2 SAAADI. The CDR3 sequence is 13 residues long. V was pared by 2 bases and J by 4 bases, with 8 bases between. This chain's CDR3 is CASSEGAGYGYTF. Here the CDR3 DNA reads TGCGCCAGCAGTGAGGGGGCAGGCTATGGCTACACCTTC.

This chain connects TRBV29-1 to TRBJ2-1; 7 nucleotides line up with TRBD2. CDR1 SQVTM and CDR2 ANQGSEA come from the germline V gene. V was pared by 4 bases and J by 0 bases, with 9 bases of the junction left unmatched. The CDR3 runs 16 residues. The CDR3 region is CSVGGVAGSSYNEQFF. CDR3 nucleotides: TGCAGCGTTGGAGGGGTAGCGGGCAGCTCCTACAATGAGCAGTTCTTC.

This clone was seen a handful of times. V and J are TRBV29-1 and TRBJ1-5; 11 nucleotides agree with TRBD1. The CDR3 has 13 residues. Looked up from germline, CDR1 is SQVTM and CDR2 is ANQGSEA. V was pared by 4 bases and J by 6 bases, with 2 bases of the junction left unmatched. In nucleotides, the CDR3 is TGCAGCGTTGGGACAGGGGGCCCTCAGCCCCAGCATTTT. Translated, it gives CSVGTGGPQPQHF. The variable domain in full, with the rest retrieved from reference TRBV29-1 and TRBJ1-5, is SAVISQKPSRDICQRGTSLTIQCQVDSQVTMMFWYRQQPGQSLTLIATANQGSEATYESGFVIDKFPISRPNLTFSTLTVSNMSPEDSSIYLCSVGTGGPQPQHFGDGTRLSIL.

In this sample, this clone turned up once. This chain connects TRBV7-2 to TRBJ2-1; TRBD2 matches 14 bases. The CDR3 runs to 19 residues. Unmatched junction bases numbered 8, after V lost 1 base and J lost 3 bases. CDR1 SGHTA and CDR2 FQGNSA come from the germline V gene. CDR3 in amino acids: CASSLVGTSGGGLYNEQFF. The CDR3 region has the DNA TGTGCCAGCAGCTTAGTCGGGACTAGCGGGGGTGGCCTCTACAATGAGCAGTTCTTC.

This clone was seen just once. This sequence joins TRBV7-6 and TRBJ2-1, with D unresolved. Germline V gene lookup returns CDR1 SGHVS and CDR2 FNYEAQ. V was pared by 6 bases and J by 9 bases, with 21 bases between. The CDR3 is 15 residues long. CDR3 loop: CASRTVGGPTGEQFF. DNA of the CDR3: TGTGCCAGCAGGACCGTGGGCGGCCCAACGGGTGAGCAGTTCTTC.

CDR3 nucleotides: TGTGCCAGCAGCGATGCTGGCGCAGGGTTCTATGGCTACACCTTC. Amino acid sequence: CASSDAGAGFYGYTF. This chain links TRBV7-3 with TRBJ1-2; possibly TRBD1 for D (5 bases). The germline gives CDR1 SGHTA, CDR2 FQGTGA. V dropped 5 bases and J dropped 4 bases, with 17 bases sitting between them. The CDR3 has 15 residues.

This clone was counted a single time. This sequence joins TRBV10-1 and TRBJ2-5; D is ambiguous. V dropped 2 bases and J dropped 5 bases, with 12 bases sitting between them. Germline CDR1 and CDR2: WNHNN and SYGVQD (reference sequence). The CDR3 is made up of 14 amino acids. CDR3 in amino acids: CASSEGALLETQYF. The CDR3 DNA is TGCGCCAGCAGTGAGGGTGCGTTGTTGGAGACCCAGTACTTC.

V and J are TRBV28 and TRBJ2-4; 12 bases match TRBD1. The V and J ends lost 6 bases and 1 base, in that order; junction bases with no gene match: 10. Germline CDR1 reads MDHEN; CDR2 reads SYDVKM. This CDR3 has 18 residues. The CDR3, as DNA: TGTGCCAGCAGCCATAGGGGGACAGGGGGCGTCGCCAAAAACATTCAGTACTTC. It yields the protein CASSHRGTGGVAKNIQYF.

This chain connects TRBV6-1 to TRBJ1-5, with TRBD1 as a possible D gene (5 bases). This CDR3 is built from 14 residues. V lost 7 bases to trimming and J lost 0 bases, with 10 bases between them. Germline V gives CDR1 MNHNS, CDR2 SASEGT. The CDR3 DNA sequence: TGTGCCAGCAAACAGGTGAATAGCAATCAGCCCCAGCATTTT. Translation: CASKQVNSNQPQHF.

The chain has TRBV5-6 and TRBJ2-7; 7 bases are a match to TRBD1. Germline CDR1 reads SGHDT; CDR2 reads YYEEEE. The CDR3 has 14 residues. V lost 4 bases and J lost 0; bases outside the gene matches: 4. CDR3 nucleotide sequence: TGTGCCAGCAGCCGTCAGGGGGTCTCCTACGAGCAGTACTTC. Its translation: CASSRQGVSYEQYF. The full variable domain, with the rest looked up from reference TRBV5-6 and TRBJ2-7, is DAGVTQSPTHLIKTRGQQVTLRCSPKSGHDTVSWYQQALGQGPQFIFQYYEEEERQRGNFPDRFSGHQFPNYSSELNVNALLLGDSALYLCASSRQGVSYEQYFGPGTRLTVT.

The rearrangement uses TRBV28 and TRBJ2-7; no definite D call. Trimming left V 11 bases short and J 0 bases short, with 14 bases between. The CDR3 spans 13 residues. CDR1 MDHEN and CDR2 SYDVKM come from the germline V gene. CDR3 nucleotides: TGTGCCTCCGGGCAGGCGAGCTCCTACGAGCAGTACTTC. It translates to CASGQASSYEQYF.

This chain uses TRBV18 with TRBJ2-7; 10 nucleotides match TRBD1. With 3 bases clipped from V and 7 bases from J, the junction kept 12 bases outside the gene matches. CDR1 and CDR2 (germline): KGHSH, LQKENI. CDR3 length equals 16 residues. The CDR3 region is CASSPPSRDRGVEQYF. In DNA, the CDR3 is TGTGCCAGCTCACCTCCCAGCCGGGACAGGGGTGTGGAGCAGTACTTC.

V and J are TRBV5-4 and TRBJ2-5, with D possibly matching TRBD2 (7 bases). This CDR3 contains 15 residues. V was shortened by 3 bases and J by 4 bases, with 16 bases between the two germline ends. From germline, CDR1 is SGHNT and CDR2 YYREEE (reference sequence). CDR3 residues: CASSSAGAGGETQYF. The CDR3 DNA reads TGTGCCAGCAGCTCGGCGGGGGCAGGCGGAGAGACCCAGTACTTC.

This chain joins TRBV18 and TRBJ2-5, with 10 bases aligning to TRBD1. The CDR3 consists of 15 residues. Trimming cost V 6 bases and J 0 bases; bases outside gene matches: 4. Per germline, CDR1 KGHSH and CDR2 LQKENI. The DNA for the CDR3 is TGTGCCAGCTCGAGACAGGGGGCCTACCAAGAGACCCAGTACTTC. Encoded protein: CASSRQGAYQETQYF.

The genes are TRBV10-2 and TRBJ2-7, with D perhaps matching TRBD2 (5 bases). Germline values: CDR1 WSHSY, CDR2 SAAADI. Trimming left V 1 base short and J 4 bases short, with 11 bases between. The CDR3 consists of 14 residues. CDR3: CASSEYKPGYEQYF. CDR3 sequence (DNA): TGCGCCAGCAGTGAGTATAAACCGGGATACGAGCAGTACTTC.

The CDR3 protein is CASSRGMYYEQYF. As DNA, the CDR3 is TGTGCCAGCAGCCGTGGGATGTACTACGAGCAGTACTTC. The genes are TRBV11-2 and TRBJ2-7; D unresolved. V lost 5 bases, J lost 3 bases, and 11 bases lay in between. The CDR3 consists of 13 residues. Germline CDR1 and CDR2: SGHAT and FQNNGV.

The chain employs TRBV27 and TRBJ2-3; D is possibly TRBD1 (5 bases). The V and J ends lost 3 bases and 0 bases respectively, with 13 bases between them. Germline V gene data show CDR1 as MNHEY and CDR2 as SMNVEV (reference sequence). This CDR3 has 16 residues. DNA of the CDR3: TGTGCCAGCAGTTTGTACAGGTTCGGCAGCACAGATACGCAGTATTTT. It yields the protein CASSLYRFGSTDTQYF.

The chain carries TRBV5-4 and TRBJ2-1, with TRBD2 matching over 7 bases. With V trimmed by 10 bases and J by 6 bases, 10 bases remained unmatched. The germline V gene has CDR1 SGHNT and CDR2 YYREEE (reference sequence). The CDR3 totals 13 residues. As DNA, the CDR3 is TGTGCCGGAGCAAGCGGGAAACCCAATGAGCAGTTCTTC. Its protein product is CAGASGKPNEQFF.